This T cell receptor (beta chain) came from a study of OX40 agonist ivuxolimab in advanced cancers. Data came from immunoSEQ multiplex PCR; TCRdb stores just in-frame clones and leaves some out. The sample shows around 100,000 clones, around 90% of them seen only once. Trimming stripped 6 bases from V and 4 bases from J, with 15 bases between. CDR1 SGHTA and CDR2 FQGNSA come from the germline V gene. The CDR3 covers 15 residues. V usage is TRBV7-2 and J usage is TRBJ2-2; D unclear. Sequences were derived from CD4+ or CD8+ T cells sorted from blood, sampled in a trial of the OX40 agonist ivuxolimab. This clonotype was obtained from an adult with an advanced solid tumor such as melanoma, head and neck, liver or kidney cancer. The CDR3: CASRHSGPSTGELFF. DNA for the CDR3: TGTGCCAGCAGACACAGTGGCCCGAGCACCGGGGAGCTGTTTTTT.